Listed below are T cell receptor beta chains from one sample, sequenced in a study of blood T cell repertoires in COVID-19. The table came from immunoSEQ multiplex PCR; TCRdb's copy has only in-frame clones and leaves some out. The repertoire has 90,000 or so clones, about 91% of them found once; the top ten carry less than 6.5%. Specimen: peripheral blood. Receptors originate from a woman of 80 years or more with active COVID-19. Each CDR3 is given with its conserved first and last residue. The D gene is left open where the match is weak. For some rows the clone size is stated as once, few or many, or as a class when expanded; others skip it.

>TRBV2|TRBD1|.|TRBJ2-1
TGTGCCAGCAGTAGACAGGGGAATGAGCAGTTCTTC
CASSRQGNEQFF
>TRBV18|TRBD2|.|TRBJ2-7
TGTGCCAGCTCGTCCGGGGGGGGAGAGCAGTACTTC
CASSSGGGEQYF
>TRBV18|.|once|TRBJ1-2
TGTGCCAGCTCCAACAACATGTATGGCTACACCTTC
CASSNNMYGYTF
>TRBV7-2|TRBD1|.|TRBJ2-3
TGTGCCAGCAGCTTATTCGGGACAGAGGGAGATACGCAGTATTTT
CASSLFGTEGDTQYF
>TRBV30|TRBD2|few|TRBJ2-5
TGTGCCCGTACTAGCGGGAATGCGGAGACCCAGTACTTC
CARTSGNAETQYF
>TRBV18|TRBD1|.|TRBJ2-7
TGTGCCAGCTCCCCTTTACAGGGGACCTACGAGCAGTACTTC
CASSPLQGTYEQYF
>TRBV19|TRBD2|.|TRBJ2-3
TGTGCCAGTAGTATCCCGACTAGCGGGTCTGCGGGTACGCAGTATTTT
CASSIPTSGSAGTQYF
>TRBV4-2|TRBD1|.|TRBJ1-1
TGTGCCAGCAGCCAATCCTCTCTGACCGGGACAGCGAACACTGAAGCTTTCTTT
CASSQSSLTGTANTEAFF
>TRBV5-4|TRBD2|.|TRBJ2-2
TGTGCCAGCAGCTTGGGGCTAGCGGCCAACACCGGGGAGCTGTTTTTT
CASSLGLAANTGELFF
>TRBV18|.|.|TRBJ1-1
TGTGCCAGCTCCCCGCCTCCGGGGAACACTGAAGCTTTCTTT
CASSPPPGNTEAFF
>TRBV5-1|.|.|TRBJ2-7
TGCGCCAGCAGCCTCAGAGCGGGCTCCTCCTACGAGCAGTACTTC
CASSLRAGSSYEQYF
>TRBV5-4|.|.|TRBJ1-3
TGTGCCAGCAGCCTCGACCGGGAAACCATATATTTT
CASSLDRETIYF
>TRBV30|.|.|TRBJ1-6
TGTGCCTGGGCCTCCGGGATTAATTCACCCCTCCACTTT
CAWASGINSPLHF
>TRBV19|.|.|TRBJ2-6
TGTGCCAGTAGGGTACAGAGCTCTGGGGCCAACGTCCTGACTTTC
CASRVQSSGANVLTF
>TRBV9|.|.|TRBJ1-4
TGTGCCAGCAGCGTAGGCGGGGTGGCGGAAAAACTGTTTTTT
CASSVGGVAEKLFF
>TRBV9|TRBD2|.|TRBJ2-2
TGTGCCAGCAGCACACTAGCGGGAGGGACCGGGGAGCTGTTTTTT
CASSTLAGGTGELFF
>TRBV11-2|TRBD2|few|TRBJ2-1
TGTGCCAGCAGCCCCATTCTAGCGGGATACAATGAGCAGTTCTTC
CASSPILAGYNEQFF
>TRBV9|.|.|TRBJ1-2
TGTGCCAGCAGCGTATTTTCCCAGGGCTTCGATGGCTACACCTTC
CASSVFSQGFDGYTF
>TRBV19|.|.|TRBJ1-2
TGTGCCAGTAGTATAGCCCCCGGCGGGGCGTGGGGCTACACCTTC
CASSIAPGGAWGYTF
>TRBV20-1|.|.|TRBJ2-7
TGCAGTGCTAGTAGGGCTAGCAACGAGCAGTACTTC
CSASRASNEQYF
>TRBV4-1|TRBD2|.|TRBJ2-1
TGCGCCAGCAGCCAAGTGACTAGCGGGAGAAGGTTCTTC
CASSQVTSGRRFF
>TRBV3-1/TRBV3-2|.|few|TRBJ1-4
TGTGCCAGCAGCCAGAAAAGGCGGGAAAATGAAAAACTGTTTTTT
CASSQKRRENEKLFF
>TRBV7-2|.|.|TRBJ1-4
TGTGCCAGCAGCTTAAGACAGAGGAGTGAAAAACTGTTTTTT
CASSLRQRSEKLFF
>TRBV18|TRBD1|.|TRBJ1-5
TGTGCCAGCTCAGCGACGGGGACAGGGTCAATACAGCCCCAGCATTTT
CASSATGTGSIQPQHF
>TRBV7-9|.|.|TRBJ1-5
TGTGCCAGCAGCCCAGGGAGGGACCAGCCCCAGCATTTT
CASSPGRDQPQHF
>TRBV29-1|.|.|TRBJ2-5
TGCAGCGTTGAAGTAGGGAGGGAGACCCAGTACTTC
CSVEVGRETQYF
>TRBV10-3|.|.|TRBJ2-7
TGTGCCATCAGTGAGGGCAAGGGGTACGAGCAGTACTTC
CAISEGKGYEQYF
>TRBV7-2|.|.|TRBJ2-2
TGTGCCAGCAGCTTAATGGGACAGAACACCGGGGAGCTGTTTTTT
CASSLMGQNTGELFF
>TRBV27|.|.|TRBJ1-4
TGTGCCAGCAGTCCCACAGCAACTAATGAAAAACTGTTTTTT
CASSPTATNEKLFF
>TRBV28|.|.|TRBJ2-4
TGTGCCAGCAGTTTATCACAGGGTGGCATTCAGTACTTC
CASSLSQGGIQYF
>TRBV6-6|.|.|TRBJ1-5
TGTGCCAGCATCCAGGGTGATAGCAATCAGCCCCAGCATTTT
CASIQGDSNQPQHF
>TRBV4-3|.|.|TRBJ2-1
TGCGCCAGCAGCCTCGCCACGACACCTGACAATGAGCAGTTCTTC
CASSLATTPDNEQFF
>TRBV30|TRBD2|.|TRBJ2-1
TGTGCCTGGATCTCGGGACTAGCGGGATCAAGGGGCAATGAGCAGTTCTTC
CAWISGLAGSRGNEQFF